This TCR beta chain was sequenced for a study of blood T cell repertoires in COVID-19. Data came from immunoSEQ multiplex PCR; TCRdb stores just in-frame clones and leaves some out. The top ten clones hold less than 3.5% of a sample with some 400,000 clones, approximately 86% of them seen once. Trimming cost V 0 bases and J 3 bases, with 4 bases left between them. There are 13 residues in the CDR3. Germline CDR1 is MNHNS and CDR2 is SASEGT. The V gene is TRBV6-1, the J gene TRBJ2-3; the D is unclear. This sequence was found in a human donor in a cohort sampled during active COVID-19. Sequencing used peripheral blood. The CDR3 DNA sequence: TGTGCCAGCAGTGAAGCCGAGACAGATACGCAGTATTTT. This gives the protein CASSEAETDTQYF.